This TCR beta chain was sequenced for a study of T-cell reconstitution after alpha-beta-depleted transplantation in children. Germline assignment: CDR1 LGHDT and CDR2 YNNKEL (reference sequence). V gave up 0 bases and J gave up 5 bases, with 5 bases separating them. The CDR3 consists of 13 residues. Library preparation (for TCRbeta) was performed with unique molecular identifiers. From the PCR reads, TCRdb called clonotypes with MiXCR, one entry per CDR3 protein. The table shows 200,000 to 250,000 distinct CDR3 sequences, with approximately 9.5% occurring only once. This specimen was PBMCs from the stem cell graft donor, taken from the stem cell graft. The chain is built from TRBV3-1 and TRBJ1-3; D is ambiguous. This receptor was identified in a human donor who donated a stem cell graft to a child with acute lymphoblastic leukemia. Here the CDR3 reads CASSQDHRNTIYF. The CDR3 DNA reads TGTGCCAGCAGCCAAGACCATCGAAACACCATATATTTT.